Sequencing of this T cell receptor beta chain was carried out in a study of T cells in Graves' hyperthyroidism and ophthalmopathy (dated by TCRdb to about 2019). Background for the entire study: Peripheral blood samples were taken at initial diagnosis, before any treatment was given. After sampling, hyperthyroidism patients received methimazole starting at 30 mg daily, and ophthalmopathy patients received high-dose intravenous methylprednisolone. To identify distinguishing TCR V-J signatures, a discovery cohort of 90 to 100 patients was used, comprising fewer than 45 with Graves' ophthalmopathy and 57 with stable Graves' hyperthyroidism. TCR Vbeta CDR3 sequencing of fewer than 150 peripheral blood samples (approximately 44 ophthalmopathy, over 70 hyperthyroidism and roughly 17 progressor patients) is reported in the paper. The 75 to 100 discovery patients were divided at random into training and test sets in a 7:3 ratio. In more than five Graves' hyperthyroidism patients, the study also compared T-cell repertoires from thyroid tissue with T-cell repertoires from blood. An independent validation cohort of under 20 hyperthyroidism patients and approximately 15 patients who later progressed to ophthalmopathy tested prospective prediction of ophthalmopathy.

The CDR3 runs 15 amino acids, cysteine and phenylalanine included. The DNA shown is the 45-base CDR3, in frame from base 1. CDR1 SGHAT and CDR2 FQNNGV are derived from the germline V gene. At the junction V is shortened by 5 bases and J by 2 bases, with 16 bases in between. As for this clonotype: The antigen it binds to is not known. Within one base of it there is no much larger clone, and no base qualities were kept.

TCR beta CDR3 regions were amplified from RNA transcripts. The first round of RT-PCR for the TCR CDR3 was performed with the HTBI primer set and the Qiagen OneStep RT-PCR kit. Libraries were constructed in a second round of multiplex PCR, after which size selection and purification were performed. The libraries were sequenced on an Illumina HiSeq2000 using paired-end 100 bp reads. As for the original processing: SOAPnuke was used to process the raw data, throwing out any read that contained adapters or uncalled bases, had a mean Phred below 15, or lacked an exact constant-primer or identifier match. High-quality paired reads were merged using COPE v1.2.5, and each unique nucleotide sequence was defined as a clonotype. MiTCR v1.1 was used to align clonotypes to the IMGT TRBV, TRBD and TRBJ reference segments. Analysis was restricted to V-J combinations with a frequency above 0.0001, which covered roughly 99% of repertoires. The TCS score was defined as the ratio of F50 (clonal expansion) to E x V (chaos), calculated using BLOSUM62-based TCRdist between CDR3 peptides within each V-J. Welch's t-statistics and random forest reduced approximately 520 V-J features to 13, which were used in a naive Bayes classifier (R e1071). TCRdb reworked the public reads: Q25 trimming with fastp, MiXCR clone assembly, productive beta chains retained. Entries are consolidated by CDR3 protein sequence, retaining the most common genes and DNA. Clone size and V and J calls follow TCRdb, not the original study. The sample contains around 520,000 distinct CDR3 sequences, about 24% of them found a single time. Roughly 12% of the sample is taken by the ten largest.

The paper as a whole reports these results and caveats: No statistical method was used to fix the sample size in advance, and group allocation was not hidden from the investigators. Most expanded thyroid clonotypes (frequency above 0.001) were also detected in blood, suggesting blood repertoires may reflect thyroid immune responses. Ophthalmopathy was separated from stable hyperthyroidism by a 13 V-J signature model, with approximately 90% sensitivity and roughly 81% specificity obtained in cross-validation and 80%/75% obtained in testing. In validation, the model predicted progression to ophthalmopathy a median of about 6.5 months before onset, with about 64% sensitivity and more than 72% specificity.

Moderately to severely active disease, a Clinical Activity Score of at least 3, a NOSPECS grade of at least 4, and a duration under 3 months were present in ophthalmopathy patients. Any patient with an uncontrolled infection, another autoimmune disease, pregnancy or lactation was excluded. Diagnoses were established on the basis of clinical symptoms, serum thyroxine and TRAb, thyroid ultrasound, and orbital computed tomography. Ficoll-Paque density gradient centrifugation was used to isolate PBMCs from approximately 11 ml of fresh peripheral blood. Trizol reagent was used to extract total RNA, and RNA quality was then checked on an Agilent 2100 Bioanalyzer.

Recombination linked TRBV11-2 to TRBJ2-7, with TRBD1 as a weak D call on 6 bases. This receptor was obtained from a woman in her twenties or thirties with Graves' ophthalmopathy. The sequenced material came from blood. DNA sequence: TGTGCCAGCAGCCCAAACAGGGCTGGTGCCTACGAGCAGTACTTC. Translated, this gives CASSPNRAGAYEQYF.